This TCR beta chain was sequenced in a study of beta chain features in type 1 diabetes. About this clone: Its antigen is undetermined.

V gave up 2 bases and J gave up 5 bases, with 21 bases separating them. In germline, CDR1 is MRHNA, CDR2 SNTAGT. CDR3 length: 18 residues. Study results and caveats: Individuals with type 1 diabetes displayed fewer insertions and more deletions at VDJ junctions. Sampled from patients, naive, central memory and Treg TCRB repertoires appeared more similar than those sampled from healthy donors. Shorter TCRB CDR3s, moderately but significantly so, marked every one of the four CD4+ subsets in Type 1 diabetes patients.

Every bit of the isolated RNA underwent reverse transcription, so sequencing read expressed TCRB transcripts. About 3.9 million reads on average were seen across naive, central memory and regulatory T cell samples. The assay was immunoSEQ multiplex PCR, and TCRdb's table has in-frame clones only and misses some. The repertoire includes more than 300,000 clones, 9.5% to 10% of them detected once, and about 0.6% sits in the top ten. The receptor was derived from a young man with type 1 diabetes. The sequencing sample was made of central memory CD4+ T cells from blood. This chain joins TRBV6-4 and TRBJ1-4; D is possibly TRBD1 (6 bases). CDR3 in amino acids: CASSDNKRGAGANEKLFF. The CDR3 bases are TGTGCCAGCAGTGACAATAAGAGAGGGGCAGGGGCCAATGAAAAACTGTTTTTT.